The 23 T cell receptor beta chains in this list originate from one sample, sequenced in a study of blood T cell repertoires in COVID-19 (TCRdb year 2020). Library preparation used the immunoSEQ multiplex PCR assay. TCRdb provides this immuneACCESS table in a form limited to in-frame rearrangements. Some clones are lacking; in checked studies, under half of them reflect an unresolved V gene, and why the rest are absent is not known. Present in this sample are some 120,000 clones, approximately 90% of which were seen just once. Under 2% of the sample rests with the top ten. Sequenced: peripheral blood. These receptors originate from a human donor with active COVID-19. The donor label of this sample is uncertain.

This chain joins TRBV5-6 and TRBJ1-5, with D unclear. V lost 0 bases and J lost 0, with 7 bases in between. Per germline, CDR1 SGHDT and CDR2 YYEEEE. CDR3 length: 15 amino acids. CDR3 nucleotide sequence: TGTGCCAGCAGCTTGGACCCAGGTAGCAATCAGCCCCAGCATTTT. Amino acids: CASSLDPGSNQPQHF.

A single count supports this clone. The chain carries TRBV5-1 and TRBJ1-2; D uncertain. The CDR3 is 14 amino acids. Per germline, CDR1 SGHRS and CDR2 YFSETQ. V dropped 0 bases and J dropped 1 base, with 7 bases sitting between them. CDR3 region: CASSLDTGNYGYTF. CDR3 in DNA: TGCGCCAGCAGCTTGGATACGGGTAACTATGGCTACACCTTC. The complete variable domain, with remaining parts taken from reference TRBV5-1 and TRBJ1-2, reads KAGVTQTPRYLIKTRGQQVTLSCSPISGHRSVSWYQQTPGQGLQFLFEYFSETQRNKGNFPGRFSGRQFSNSRSEMNVSTLELGDSALYLCASSLDTGNYGYTFGSGTRLTVV.

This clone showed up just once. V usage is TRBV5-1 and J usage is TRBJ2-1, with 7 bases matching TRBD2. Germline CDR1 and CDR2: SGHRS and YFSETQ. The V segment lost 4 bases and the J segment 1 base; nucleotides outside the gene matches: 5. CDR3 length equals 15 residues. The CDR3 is CASSLGLKSYNEQFF. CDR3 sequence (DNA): TGCGCCAGCAGCCTGGGACTAAAGTCCTACAATGAGCAGTTCTTC.

The CDR3 region has the DNA TGTGCCAGTAGCACGGGACAGGGGGCAGAGACCCAGTACTTC. This gives the protein CASSTGQGAETQYF. The chain has TRBV19 and TRBJ2-5; TRBD1 agrees at 12 bases. This CDR3 region has 14 residues. V trimming: 6 bases; J trimming: 4 bases; junction bases outside the gene matches: 3. Germline CDR1 and CDR2: LNHDA and SQIVND (reference sequence). The complete variable domain, with remaining parts taken from reference TRBV19 and TRBJ2-5, reads DGGITQSPKYLFRKEGQNVTLSCEQNLNHDAMYWYRQDPGQGLRLIYYSQIVNDFQKGDIAEGYSVSREKKESFPLTVTSAQKNPTAFYLCASSTGQGAETQYFGPGTRLLVL.

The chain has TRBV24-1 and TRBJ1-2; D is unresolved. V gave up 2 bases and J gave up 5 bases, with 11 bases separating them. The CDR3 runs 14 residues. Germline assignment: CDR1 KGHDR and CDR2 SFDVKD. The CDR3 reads CATSDSTQAYGYTF. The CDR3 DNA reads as TGTGCCACCAGTGATTCGACCCAGGCATATGGCTACACCTTC.

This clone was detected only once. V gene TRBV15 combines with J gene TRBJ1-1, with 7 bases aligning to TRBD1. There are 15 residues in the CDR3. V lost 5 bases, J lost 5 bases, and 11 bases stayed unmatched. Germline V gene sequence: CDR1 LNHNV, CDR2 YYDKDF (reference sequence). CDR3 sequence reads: CATSGGNRGGTEAFF. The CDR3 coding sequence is TGTGCCACCAGCGGGGGTAACAGGGGAGGTACTGAAGCTTTCTTT.

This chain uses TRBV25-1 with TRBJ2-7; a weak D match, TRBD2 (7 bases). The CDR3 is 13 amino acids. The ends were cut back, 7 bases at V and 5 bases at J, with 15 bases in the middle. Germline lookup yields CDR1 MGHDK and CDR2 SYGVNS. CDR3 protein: CASTPRGGNEQYF. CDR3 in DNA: TGTGCCAGCACCCCAAGGGGGGGAAACGAGCAGTACTTC.

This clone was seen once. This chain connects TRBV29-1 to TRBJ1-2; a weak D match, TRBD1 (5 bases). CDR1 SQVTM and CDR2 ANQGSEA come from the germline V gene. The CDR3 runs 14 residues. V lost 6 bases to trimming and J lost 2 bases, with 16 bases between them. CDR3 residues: CSVTLQGGNYGYTF. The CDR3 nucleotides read TGCAGCGTCACCCTTCAGGGTGGGAACTATGGCTACACCTTC.

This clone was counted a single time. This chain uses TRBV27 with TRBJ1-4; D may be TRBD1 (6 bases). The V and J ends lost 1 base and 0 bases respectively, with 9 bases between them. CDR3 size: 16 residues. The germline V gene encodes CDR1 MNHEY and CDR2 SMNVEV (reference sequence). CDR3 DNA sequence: TGTGCCAGCAGTTTATACGGGACACCAACTAATGAAAAACTGTTTTTT. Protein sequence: CASSLYGTPTNEKLFF.

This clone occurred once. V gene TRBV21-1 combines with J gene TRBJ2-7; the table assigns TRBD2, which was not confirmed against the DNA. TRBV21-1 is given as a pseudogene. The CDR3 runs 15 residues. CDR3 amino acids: CASSLSSYPVYEQYF. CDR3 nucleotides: TGTGCCAGCAGCCTTAGTTCCTACCCGGTCTACGAGCAGTACTTC.

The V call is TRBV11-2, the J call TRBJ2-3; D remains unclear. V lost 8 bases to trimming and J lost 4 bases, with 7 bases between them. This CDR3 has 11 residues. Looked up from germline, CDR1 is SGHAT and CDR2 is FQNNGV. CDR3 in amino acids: CASRASDTQYF. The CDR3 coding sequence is TGTGCCAGCCGCGCGTCAGATACGCAGTATTTT. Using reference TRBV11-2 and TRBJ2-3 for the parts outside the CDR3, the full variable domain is EAGVAQSPRYKIIEKRQSVAFWCNPISGHATLYWYQQILGQGPKLLIQFQNNGVVDDSQLPKDRFSAERLKGVDSTLKIQPAKLEDSAVYLCASRASDTQYFGPGTRLTVL.

The CDR3 sequence is CASSASTGGGTGELFF. DNA for the CDR3: TGTGCCAGCAGTGCCTCGACAGGGGGCGGCACCGGGGAGCTGTTTTTT. The V call is TRBV6-1, the J call TRBJ2-2; 10 bases line up with TRBD1. Per germline, CDR1 MNHNS and CDR2 SASEGT. The CDR3 runs to 16 residues. V was pared by 4 bases and J by 4 bases, with 6 bases of the junction left unmatched.

CDR3 DNA: TGTGCCAGCAGCTTGGAGGCAGGTCATAGCAATCAGCCCCAGCATTTT. This encodes CASSLEAGHSNQPQHF. The chain combines TRBV5-8 with TRBJ1-5; the D is unclear. Germline loops: CDR1 SGHTS, CDR2 YDEGEE. Trimming left V 0 bases short and J 0 bases short, with 10 bases between. This CDR3 region has 16 residues.

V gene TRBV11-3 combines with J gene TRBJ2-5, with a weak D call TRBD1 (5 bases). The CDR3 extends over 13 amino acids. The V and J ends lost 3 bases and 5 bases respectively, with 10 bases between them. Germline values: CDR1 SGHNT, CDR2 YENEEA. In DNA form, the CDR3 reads TGTGCCAGCAGCTTTGGGGCCCACGAGACCCAGTACTTC. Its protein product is CASSFGAHETQYF.

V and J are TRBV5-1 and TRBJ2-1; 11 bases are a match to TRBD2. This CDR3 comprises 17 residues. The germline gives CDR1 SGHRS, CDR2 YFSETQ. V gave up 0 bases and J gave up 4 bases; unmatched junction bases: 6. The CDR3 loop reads CASSLEVRLAGYNEQFF. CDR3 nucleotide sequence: TGCGCCAGCAGCTTGGAAGTTAGACTAGCGGGGTACAATGAGCAGTTCTTC.

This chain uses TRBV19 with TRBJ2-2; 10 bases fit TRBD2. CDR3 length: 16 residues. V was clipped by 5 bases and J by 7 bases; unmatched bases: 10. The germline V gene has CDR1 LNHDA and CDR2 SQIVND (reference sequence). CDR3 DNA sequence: TGTGCCAGTAGTCTAGCGGGGGTCCCGGAGGGCGGGGAGCTGTTTTTT. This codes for CASSLAGVPEGGELFF.

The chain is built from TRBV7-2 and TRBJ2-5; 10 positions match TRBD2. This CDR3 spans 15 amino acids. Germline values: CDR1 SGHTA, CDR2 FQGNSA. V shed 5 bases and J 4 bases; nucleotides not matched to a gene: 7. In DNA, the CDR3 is TGTGCCAGCAGCCCTAATCTAGCGGGGGCAGAGACCCAGTACTTC. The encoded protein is CASSPNLAGAETQYF.

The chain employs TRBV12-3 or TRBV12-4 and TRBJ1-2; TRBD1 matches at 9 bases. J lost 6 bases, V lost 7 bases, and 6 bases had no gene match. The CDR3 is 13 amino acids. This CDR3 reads CASTEDRGHGYTF. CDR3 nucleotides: TGTGCCAGCACCGAGGACAGGGGACATGGCTACACCTTC.

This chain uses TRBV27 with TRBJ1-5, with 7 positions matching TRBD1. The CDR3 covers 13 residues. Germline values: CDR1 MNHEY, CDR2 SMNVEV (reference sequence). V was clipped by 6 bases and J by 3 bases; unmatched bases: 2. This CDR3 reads CASSDRDNQPQHF. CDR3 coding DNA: TGTGCCAGCAGCGACAGGGACAATCAGCCCCAGCATTTT.

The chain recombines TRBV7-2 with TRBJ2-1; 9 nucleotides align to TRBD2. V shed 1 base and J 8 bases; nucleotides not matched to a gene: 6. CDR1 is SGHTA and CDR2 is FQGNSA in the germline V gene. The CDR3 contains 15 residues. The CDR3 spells CASSLGGGGAYEQFF. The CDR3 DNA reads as TGTGCCAGCAGCTTAGGCGGGGGGGGAGCCTATGAGCAGTTCTTC. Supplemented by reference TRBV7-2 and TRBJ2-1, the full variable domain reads GAGVSQSPSNKVTEKGKDVELRCDPISGHTALYWYRQSLGQGLEFLIYFQGNSAPDKSGLPSDRFSAERTGGSVSTLTIQRTQQEDSAVYLCASSLGGGGAYEQFFGPGTRLTVL.

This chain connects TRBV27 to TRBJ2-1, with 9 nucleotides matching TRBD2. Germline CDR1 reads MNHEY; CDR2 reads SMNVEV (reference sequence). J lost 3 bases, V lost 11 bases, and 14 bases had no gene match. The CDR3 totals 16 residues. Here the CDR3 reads CASGGASGADYNEQFF. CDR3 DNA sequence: TGTGCCTCGGGGGGGGCTAGCGGGGCGGACTACAATGAGCAGTTCTTC.

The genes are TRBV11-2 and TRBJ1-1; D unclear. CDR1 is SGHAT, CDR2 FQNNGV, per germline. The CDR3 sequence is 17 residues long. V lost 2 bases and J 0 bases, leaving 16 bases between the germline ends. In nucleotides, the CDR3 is TGTGCCAGCAGCTTAAATGCTCCCAGGCGACTGAACACTGAAGCTTTCTTT. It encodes CASSLNAPRRLNTEAFF.

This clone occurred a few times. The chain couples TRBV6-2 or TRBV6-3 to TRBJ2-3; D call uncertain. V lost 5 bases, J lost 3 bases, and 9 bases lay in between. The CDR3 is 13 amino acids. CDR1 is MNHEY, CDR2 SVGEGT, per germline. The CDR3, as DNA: TGTGCCAGCAGTGCCAAGAGTACAGATACGCAGTATTTT. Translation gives CASSAKSTDTQYF.